This entry is about one T cell receptor (beta chain). The CDR3 consists of 15 residues. Germline CDR1 MGHDK, CDR2 SYGVNS. V lost 3 bases and J 0 bases, leaving 11 bases between the germline ends. The data were produced by immunoSEQ multiplex PCR, yet TCRdb's version contains in-frame clones alone and is incomplete. Of hundreds of thousands of clones listed, roughly 86% are singletons. This sample was taken from a study of shared T cell receptors in the human thymus. This sample was shared with a second study, whose subject was human thymus T cells. That source adds: The thymus tissue came from resections taken during corrective heart surgery. An apparent bias in V and J gene usage was seen in thymic and blood repertoires.

This TCR derives from a boy younger than two with a congenital heart defect. Sequencing was performed on thymocytes. The chain uses TRBV25-1 and TRBJ1-1; D unclear. The CDR3 DNA is TGTGCCAGCAGTGAGAGTAACTCCATGAACACTGAAGCTTTCTTT. Translated, it gives CASSESNSMNTEAFF.